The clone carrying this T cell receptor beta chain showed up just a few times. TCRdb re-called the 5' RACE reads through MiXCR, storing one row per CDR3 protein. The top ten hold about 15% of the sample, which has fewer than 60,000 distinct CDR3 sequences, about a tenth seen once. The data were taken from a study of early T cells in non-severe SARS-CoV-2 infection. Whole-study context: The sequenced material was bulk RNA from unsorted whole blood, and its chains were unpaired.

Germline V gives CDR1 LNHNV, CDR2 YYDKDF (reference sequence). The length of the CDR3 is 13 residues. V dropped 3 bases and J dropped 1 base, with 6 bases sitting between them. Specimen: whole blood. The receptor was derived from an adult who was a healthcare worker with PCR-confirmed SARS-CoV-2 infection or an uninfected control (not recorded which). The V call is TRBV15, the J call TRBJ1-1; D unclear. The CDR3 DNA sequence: TGTGCCACCAGCAGGTGGGGGAACACTGAAGCTTTCTTT. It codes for CATSRWGNTEAFF.